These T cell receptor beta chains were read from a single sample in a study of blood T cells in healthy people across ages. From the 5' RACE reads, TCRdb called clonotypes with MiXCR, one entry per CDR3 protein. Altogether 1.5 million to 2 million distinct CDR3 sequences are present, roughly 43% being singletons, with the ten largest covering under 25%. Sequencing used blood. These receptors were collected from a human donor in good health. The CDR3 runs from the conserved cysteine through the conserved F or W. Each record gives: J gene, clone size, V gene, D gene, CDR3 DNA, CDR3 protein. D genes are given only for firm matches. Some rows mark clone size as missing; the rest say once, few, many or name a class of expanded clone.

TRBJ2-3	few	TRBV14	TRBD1	TGTGCCAGCAGCCACCCCTCCCTCAGGGGGCTTTACACAGATACGCAGTATTTT	CASSHPSLRGLYTDTQYF
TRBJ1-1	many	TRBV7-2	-	TGTGCCAGCAGCCTTCGACAAAACACTGAAGCTTTCTTT	CASSLRQNTEAFF
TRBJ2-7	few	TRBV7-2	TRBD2	TGTGCCAGCAGGATTAGCGGGGGAGATTCCTACGAGCAGTACTTC	CASRISGGDSYEQYF
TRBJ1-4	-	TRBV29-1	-	TGCAGCGCAGTGATCAGGGCGGAAGAAAAACTGTTTTTT	CSAVIRAEEKLFF
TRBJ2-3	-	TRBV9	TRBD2	TGTGCCAGCAGCGTAGGTCTAGCGGGGGTGCTCACAGATACGCAGTATTTT	CASSVGLAGVLTDTQYF
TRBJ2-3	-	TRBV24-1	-	TGTGCCACCAGTGATCCTGGGGGGACAGTAAGCACAGATACGCAGTATTTT	CATSDPGGTVSTDTQYF
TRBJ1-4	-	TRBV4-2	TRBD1	TGTGCCAGCAGCCAACGGGACAGGGGAGCTGAAAAACGGTTTTTT	CASSQRDRGAEKRFF
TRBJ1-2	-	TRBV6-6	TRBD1	TGTGCCAGCAGTACCCCGACAGGGGAAAATGGCTACACCTTC	CASSTPTGENGYTF
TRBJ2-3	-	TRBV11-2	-	TGTGCCAGCAGCTCCCCCAAGGGGGGTAGCACAGATACGCAGTATTTT	CASSSPKGGSTDTQYF
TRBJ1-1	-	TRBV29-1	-	TGCAGCGTTGAGGTAATCCCCAACACTGAAGCTTTCTTT	CSVEVIPNTEAFF
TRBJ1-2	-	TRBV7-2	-	TGTGCCAGCAACGTAAGCTGGTCGGATGGCTACACCTTC	CASNVSWSDGYTF
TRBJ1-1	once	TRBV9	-	TGTGCCAGCAGCGTAGGGTTCCGATTAGGCACTGAAGCTTTCTTT	CASSVGFRLGTEAFF
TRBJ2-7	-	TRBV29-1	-	TGCAGCGCTCCATCACCGACAGGCTACGAGCAGTACTTC	CSAPSPTGYEQYF
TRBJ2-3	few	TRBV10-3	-	TGTGCCATCACTAACACAGATACGCAGTATTTT	CAITNTDTQYF
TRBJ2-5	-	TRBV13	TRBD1	TGTGCCAGCAGCAATCGACAGGGGAAGGAGACCCAGTACTTC	CASSNRQGKETQYF
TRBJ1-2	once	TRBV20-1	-	TGCAGTGCTAAAGGGTTACTCGGCTACACCTTC	CSAKGLLGYTF
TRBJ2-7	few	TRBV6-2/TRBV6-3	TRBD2	TGTGCCAGCAGTTACGGGCGGGAGAGCGAGCAGTACTTC	CASSYGRESEQYF
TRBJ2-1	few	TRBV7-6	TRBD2	TGTGCCAGCAGCTTATACGGGGGAGGGTTCTACAATGAGCAGTTCTTC	CASSLYGGGFYNEQFF
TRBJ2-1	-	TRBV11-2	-	TGTGCCAGCAGCCCCTCTACCACCGTTAGGGGTGAGCAGTTCTTC	CASSPSTTVRGEQFF
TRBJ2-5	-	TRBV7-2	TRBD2	TGTGCCAGCAGCTTAGAGGGATTGGCGGCGGGGGGGCGGGAGACCCAGTACTTC	CASSLEGLAAGGRETQYF
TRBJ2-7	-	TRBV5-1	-	TGCGCCAGCAGCTTTCGGGGGGCCGGGAACGAGCAGTACTTC	CASSFRGAGNEQYF
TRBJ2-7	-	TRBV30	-	TGTACCTGGAGTTCAGGTGGATACTACGAGCAGTACTTC	CTWSSGGYYEQYF
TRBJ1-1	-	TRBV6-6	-	TGTGCCAGCAGTTATGAGCCCCCCAGCCTTGAAGCTTTCTTT	CASSYEPPSLEAFF
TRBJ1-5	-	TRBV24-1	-	TGTGCCGCCAGTGATTCGATCTTTCACACCGATCAGCCCCAGCATTTT	CAASDSIFHTDQPQHF
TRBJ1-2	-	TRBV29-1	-	TGCAGCGTTCCAGACAGAGGAGGCTACACCTTC	CSVPDRGGYTF
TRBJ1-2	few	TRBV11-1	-	TGTGCCAGCGCCATTGGGGCGGACTATGGCTACACCTTC	CASAIGADYGYTF
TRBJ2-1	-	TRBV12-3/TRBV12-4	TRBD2	TGTGCCAGCAGTTTAAAGGGACTAGCGAGACACAATGAGCAGTTCTTC	CASSLKGLARHNEQFF
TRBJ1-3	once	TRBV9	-	TGTGCCAGCAGCGTTCGTCCGGGACAAAGCTCTGGAAACACCATATATTTT	CASSVRPGQSSGNTIYF
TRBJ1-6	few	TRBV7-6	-	TGTGCCAGCAGCTTAGCGGTTGGGTCACCCCTCCACTTT	CASSLAVGSPLHF
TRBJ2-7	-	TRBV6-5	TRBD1	TGTGCCAGCAAACCGACAGGGTCCTACGAGCAGTACTTC	CASKPTGSYEQYF
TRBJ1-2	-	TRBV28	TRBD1	TGTGCCAGCAGTTTAATTGGACAGGGTGGAATCTATGGCGACACCTTC	CASSLIGQGGIYGDTF
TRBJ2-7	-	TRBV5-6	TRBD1	TGTGCCAGCAGCGAGGGGGGACAGGGTGGCTACGAGCAGTACTTC	CASSEGGQGGYEQYF
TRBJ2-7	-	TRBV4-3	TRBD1	TGCGCCAGCAGCCAAGGGACAGGGCTTGGCTCCTACGAGCAGTACTTC	CASSQGTGLGSYEQYF
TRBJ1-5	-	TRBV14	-	TGTGCCAGCAGCCAAGGCGGTAGTCAGCCCCAGCATTTT	CASSQGGSQPQHF
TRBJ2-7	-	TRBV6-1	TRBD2	TGTGCCAGCAGTGTAACGGGGGGAACCGCCTACGAGCAGTACTTC	CASSVTGGTAYEQYF
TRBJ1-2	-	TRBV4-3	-	TGCGCCAGCAGCCAAGGGGGACTGGGCAGCATAACTAACTATGGCTACACCTTC	CASSQGGLGSITNYGYTF
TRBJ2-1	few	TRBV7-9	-	TGTGCCAGCAGCGACCGGGACTTATCCCCCCATGAGCAGTTCTTC	CASSDRDLSPHEQFF
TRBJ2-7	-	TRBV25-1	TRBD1	TGTGCCAGCAGTGGGGGGACAGGGAATTACTACGAGCAGTACTTC	CASSGGTGNYYEQYF
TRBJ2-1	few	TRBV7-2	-	TGTGCCAGCAGCTTAGACGGGGCCGGGTTCTTC	CASSLDGAGFF
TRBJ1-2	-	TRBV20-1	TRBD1	TGCAGTGCCACGACAGGGTCTAATGATGGCTACACCTTC	CSATTGSNDGYTF
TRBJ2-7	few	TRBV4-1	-	TGCGCCAGCAGCCAAGATGATCATCCGCAGTACTTC	CASSQDDHPQYF
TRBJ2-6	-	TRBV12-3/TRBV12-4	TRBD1	TGTGCCAGCAGCGATGACAGGGTCCGCCTCTCTGGGGCCAACGTTCTGACTTTC	CASSDDRVRLSGANVLTF
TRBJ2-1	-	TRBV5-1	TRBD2	TGCGCCAGCAGCACCGGACTAGCGGGGATGGATGAGCAGTTCTTC	CASSTGLAGMDEQFF
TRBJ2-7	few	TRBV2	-	TGTGCCAGCAGTGACTGGTCCGCACCCTACGAGCAGTACTTC	CASSDWSAPYEQYF
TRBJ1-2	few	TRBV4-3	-	TGCGCCAGCAGCCAAGATTACGGACCGATAACTAACTATGGCTACACCTTC	CASSQDYGPITNYGYTF
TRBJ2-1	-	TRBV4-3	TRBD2	TGCGCCAGCAGCCAAGATCCGGGAGCGGGGGAACTCTCCTACAATGAGCAGTTCTTC	CASSQDPGAGELSYNEQFF
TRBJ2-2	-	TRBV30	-	TGTGCCTGGATCGAGAGTACCGGGGAGCTGTTTTTT	CAWIESTGELFF
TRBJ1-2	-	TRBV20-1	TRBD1	TGCAGTGCCGGAGAGGGAGCCCCACAGGGGGGCTACACCTTC	CSAGEGAPQGGYTF
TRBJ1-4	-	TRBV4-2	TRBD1	TGTGCCAGCAGCCAAGTTGAACAGGGGGAAGATGAAAAACTGTTTTTT	CASSQVEQGEDEKLFF
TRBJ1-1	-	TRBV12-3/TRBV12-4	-	TGTGCCAGCAGTGTAGTCCAGAACACTGAAGCTTTCTTT	CASSVVQNTEAFF
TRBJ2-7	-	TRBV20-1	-	TGCAGTGCTAGAGGTCGGGGGACACACAACTACGAGCAGTACTTC	CSARGRGTHNYEQYF
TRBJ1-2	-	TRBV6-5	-	TGTGCCAACAGGACTGCGACAGGAGGCTACACCTTC	CANRTATGGYTF
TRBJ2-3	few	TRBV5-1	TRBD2	TGCGCCAGCAGCTTGGGGACCGGACTAGCGCGGACCACAGATACGCAGTATTTT	CASSLGTGLARTTDTQYF
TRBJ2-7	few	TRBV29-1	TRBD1	TGCAGCGTTGAAGATTGGGGACAGGGCAAATACGAGCAGTACTTC	CSVEDWGQGKYEQYF
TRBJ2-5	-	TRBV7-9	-	TGTGCCAGCAGCCCAAGGGACGGCACCGTACAAGAGACCCAGTACTTC	CASSPRDGTVQETQYF